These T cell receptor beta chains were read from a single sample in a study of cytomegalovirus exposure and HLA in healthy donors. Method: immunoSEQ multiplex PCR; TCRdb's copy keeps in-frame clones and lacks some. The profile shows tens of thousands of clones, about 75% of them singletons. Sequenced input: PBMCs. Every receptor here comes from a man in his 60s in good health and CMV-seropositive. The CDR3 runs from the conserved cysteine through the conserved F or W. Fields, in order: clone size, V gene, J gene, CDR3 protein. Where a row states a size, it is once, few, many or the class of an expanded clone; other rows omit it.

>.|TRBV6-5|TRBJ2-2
CASTPTGTPTGELFF
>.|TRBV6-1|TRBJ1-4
CASGDREAGEKLFF
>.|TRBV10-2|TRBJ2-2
CASSTGLAGGRELFF
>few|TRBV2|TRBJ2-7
CASRTSGGGHEQYF
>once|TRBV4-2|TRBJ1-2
CASSQVVGVSGYTF
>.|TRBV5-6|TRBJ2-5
CASSGSDRGLLETQYF
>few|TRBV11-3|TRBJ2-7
CASSLGGEFYEQYF
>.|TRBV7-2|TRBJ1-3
CASRLAGGSGNTIYF
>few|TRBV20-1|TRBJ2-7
CSASFGEQYF
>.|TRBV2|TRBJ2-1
CASSAPSGGAGEQFF
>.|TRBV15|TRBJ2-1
CATSRDGGLAGGPSGNEQFF
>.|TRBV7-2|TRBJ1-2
CASSRTGAYGYTF
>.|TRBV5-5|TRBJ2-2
CASSLQGLALTGELFF
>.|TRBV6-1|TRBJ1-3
CASSEGSFSGNTIYF
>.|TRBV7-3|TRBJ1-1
CASSAGGNTEAFF
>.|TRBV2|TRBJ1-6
CASSVEGVTNSPLHF
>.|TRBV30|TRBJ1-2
CAWSSQGARNYGYTF
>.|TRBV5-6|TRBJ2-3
CASSLRQRGTDTQYF
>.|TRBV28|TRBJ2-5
CASSNPAGERPVETQYF
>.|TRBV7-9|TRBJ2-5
CASSLGPGVQETQYF
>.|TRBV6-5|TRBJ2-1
CASSPTRLAPSEQFF
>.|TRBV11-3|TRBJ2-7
CASSSGTGAYEQYF
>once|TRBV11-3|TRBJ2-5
CASSRTGGGGETQYF
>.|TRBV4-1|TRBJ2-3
CASSLYRAGGSTDTQYF
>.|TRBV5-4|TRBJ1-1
CASSLGQGAYTEAFF
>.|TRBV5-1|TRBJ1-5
CASSLVPTGLSNQPQHF
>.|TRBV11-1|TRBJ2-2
CASSLQGNTGELFF
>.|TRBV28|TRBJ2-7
CASTAAGGPYEQYF
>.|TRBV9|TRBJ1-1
CASSADSRSPEAFF
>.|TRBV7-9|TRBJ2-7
CASTRAGNSYEQYF
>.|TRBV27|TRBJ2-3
CASSLGGIYTDTQYF
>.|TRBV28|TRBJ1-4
CASSDSTNEKLFF
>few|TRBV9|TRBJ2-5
CASSPWGGGETQYF
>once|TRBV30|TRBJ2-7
CAWRERTTYEQYF
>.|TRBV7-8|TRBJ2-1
CASSPDRGREQFF
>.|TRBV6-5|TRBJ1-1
CASRSTGRVNTEAFF
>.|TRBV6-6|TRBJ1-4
CASSDDRRSEKLFF
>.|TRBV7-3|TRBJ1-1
CASSYTGGLPTEAFF
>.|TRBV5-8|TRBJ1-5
CASSRSQGVGHQPQHF
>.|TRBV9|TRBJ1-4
CASSVALNPTGGKLFF
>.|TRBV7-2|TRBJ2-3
CASSPSRATSTDTQYF
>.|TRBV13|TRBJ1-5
CASSQGNQPQHF
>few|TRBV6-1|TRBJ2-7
CASSETGSSYEQYF
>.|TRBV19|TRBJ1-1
CASSIGQKSMNTEAFF
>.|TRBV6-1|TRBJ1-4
CASTWTEGEKLFF
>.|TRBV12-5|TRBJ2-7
CASGLGTGTYEQYF